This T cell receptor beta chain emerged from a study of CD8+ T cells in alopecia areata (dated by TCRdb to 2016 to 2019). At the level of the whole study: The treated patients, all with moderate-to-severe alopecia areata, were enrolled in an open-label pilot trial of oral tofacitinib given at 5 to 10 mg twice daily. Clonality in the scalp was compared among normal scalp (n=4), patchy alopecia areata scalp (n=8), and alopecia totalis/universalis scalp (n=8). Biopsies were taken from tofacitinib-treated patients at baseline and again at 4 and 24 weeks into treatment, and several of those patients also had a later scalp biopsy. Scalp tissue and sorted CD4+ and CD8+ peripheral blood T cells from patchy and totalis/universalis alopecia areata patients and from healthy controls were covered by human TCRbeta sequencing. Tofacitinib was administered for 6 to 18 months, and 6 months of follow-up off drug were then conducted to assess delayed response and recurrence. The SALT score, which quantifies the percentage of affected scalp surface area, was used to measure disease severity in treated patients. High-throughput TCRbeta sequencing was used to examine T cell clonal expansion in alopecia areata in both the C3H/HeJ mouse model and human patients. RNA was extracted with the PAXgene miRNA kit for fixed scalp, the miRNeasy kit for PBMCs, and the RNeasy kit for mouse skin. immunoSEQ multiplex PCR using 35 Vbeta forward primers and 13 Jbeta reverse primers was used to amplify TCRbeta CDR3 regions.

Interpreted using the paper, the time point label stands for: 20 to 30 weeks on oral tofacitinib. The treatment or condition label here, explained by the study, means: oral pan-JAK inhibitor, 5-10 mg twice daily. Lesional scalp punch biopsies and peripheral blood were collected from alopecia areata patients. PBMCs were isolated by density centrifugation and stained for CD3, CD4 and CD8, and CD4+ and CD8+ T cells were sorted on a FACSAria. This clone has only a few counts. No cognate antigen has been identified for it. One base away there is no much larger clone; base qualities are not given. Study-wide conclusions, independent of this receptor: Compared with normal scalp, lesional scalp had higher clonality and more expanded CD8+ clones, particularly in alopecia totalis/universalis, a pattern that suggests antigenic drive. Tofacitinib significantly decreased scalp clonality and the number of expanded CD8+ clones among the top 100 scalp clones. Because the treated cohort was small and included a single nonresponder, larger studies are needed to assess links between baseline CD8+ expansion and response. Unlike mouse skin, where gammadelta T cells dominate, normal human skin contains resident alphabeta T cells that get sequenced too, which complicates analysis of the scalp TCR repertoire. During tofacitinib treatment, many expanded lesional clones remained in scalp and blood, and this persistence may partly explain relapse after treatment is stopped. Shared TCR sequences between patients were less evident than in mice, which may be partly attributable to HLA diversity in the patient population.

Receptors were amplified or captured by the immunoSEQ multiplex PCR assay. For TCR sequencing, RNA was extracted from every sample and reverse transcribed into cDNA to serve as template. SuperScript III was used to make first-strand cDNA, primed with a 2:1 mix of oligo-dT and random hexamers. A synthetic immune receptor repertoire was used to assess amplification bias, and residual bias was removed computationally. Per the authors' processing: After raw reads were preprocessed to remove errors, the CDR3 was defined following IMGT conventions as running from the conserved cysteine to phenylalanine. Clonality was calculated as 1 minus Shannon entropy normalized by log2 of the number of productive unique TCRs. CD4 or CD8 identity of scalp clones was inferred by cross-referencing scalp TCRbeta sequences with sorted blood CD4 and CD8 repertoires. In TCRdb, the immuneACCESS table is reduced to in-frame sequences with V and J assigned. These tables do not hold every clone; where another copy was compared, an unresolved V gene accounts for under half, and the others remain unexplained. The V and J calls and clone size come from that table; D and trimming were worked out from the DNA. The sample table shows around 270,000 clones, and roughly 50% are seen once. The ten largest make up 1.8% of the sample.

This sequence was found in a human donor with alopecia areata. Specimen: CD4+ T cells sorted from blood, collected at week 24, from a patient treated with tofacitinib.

The CDR3 amino acid sequence is: CASSLYEASYSYEQYF. The DNA sequence reads TGCGCCAGCAGTCTCTATGAGGCGTCCTACTCCTACGAGCAGTACTTC. The chain joins TRBV23-1 to TRBJ2-7, with the D segment identity uncertain. TRBV23-1 is an open reading frame, and its role is uncertain. The junction carries 16 bases between V and J, which are trimmed by 4 bases and 0 bases respectively. Reading from cysteine to phenylalanine, the CDR3 counts 16 amino acids. Just CDR3 DNA is preserved here, 48 bases in frame from base 1.